This record looks at one TCR beta chain sequence and its context. Antigen unknown. The data were obtained in a study of cytomegalovirus exposure and HLA in healthy donors. Notes on the study in general: Analysis performed later found 16,000 or so TCR beta sequences associated with HLA alleles at 0.05 false discovery rate. Confirmation was obtained in vitro that a few CMV-associated chains are specific for CMV antigens.

It was with 60 Vbeta and 13 Jbeta primers that the PCR ran. Some clones are missing from TCRdb's copy, which holds only in-frame ones; the method was immunoSEQ multiplex PCR. The sample gives 90,000 to 150,000 clones, around 84% of which show up once; about 3.3% is in the top ten. V lost 4 bases, J lost 4 bases, and 21 bases lay in between. The CDR3 totals 16 residues. The germline gives CDR1 SGHRS, CDR2 YFSETQ. Donors had nominal health at sampling but likely had unrecorded immune exposures. The chain links TRBV5-1 to TRBJ2-7, with D maybe TRBD1 (6 bases). This TCR derives from a woman aged 30 to 39 in good health and CMV-seropositive. The sample consisted of PBMCs. The CDR3: CASSGRSGHLAYEQYF. The CDR3 DNA reads TGCGCCAGCAGCGGGAGATCGGGACATCTAGCATACGAGCAGTACTTC. The whole variable domain, filled in from reference TRBV5-1 and TRBJ2-7, reads KAGVTQTPRYLIKTRGQQVTLSCSPISGHRSVSWYQQTPGQGLQFLFEYFSETQRNKGNFPGRFSGRQFSNSRSEMNVSTLELGDSALYLCASSGRSGHLAYEQYFGPGTRLTVT.